This T cell receptor beta chain came from a study of radiotherapy plus CTLA-4 blockade in lung cancer. Sequenced by immunoSEQ multiplex PCR; TCRdb stores in-frame clones only, minus some. The profile shows tens of thousands of clones, roughly 77% of them singletons. Looked up from germline, CDR1 is SGHVS and CDR2 is FNYEAQ. The trim removed 8 bases at V and 2 bases at J, leaving 11 bases unmatched. The length of the CDR3 is 16 residues. The sequencing used peripheral blood, collected from a patient treated with radiotherapy plus ipilimumab. J is TRBJ1-4 and V is TRBV7-6; 7 bases line up with TRBD1. This TCR derives from a human donor with non-small cell lung cancer who had a complete response to radiotherapy plus ipilimumab. This chain's CDR3 is CASGRYEGATNEKLFF. CDR3 DNA sequence: TGTGCCAGCGGTAGATACGAGGGGGCTACTAATGAAAAACTGTTTTTT.